The clone carrying this TCR beta chain is termed medium-sized. MiXCR was run by TCRdb on the PCR reads, yielding one entry per CDR3 protein. The table includes 8,500 to 11,000 distinct CDR3 sequences, about 30% detected once. The data belong to a study of immune characterization of retroperitoneal liposarcoma. V shed 0 bases and J shed 11 bases, with 10 bases lying between them. The CDR3 length is 12 residues. Germline CDR1 and CDR2: SGHTA and FQGNSA. Sequencing input: tumor tissue. The clonotype comes from a female donor with retroperitoneal liposarcoma. The rearrangement uses TRBV7-2 and TRBJ2-5, with no clear D. CDR3 bases: TGTGCCAGCAGCTTAGCTGGGGATGAGCAGTACTTC. Translation: CASSLAGDEQYF.